The rows below give T cell receptor beta chains drawn from one sample of a study of cytomegalovirus exposure and HLA in healthy donors. Assay used: immunoSEQ multiplex PCR; TCRdb lists only in-frame clones, some missing. The table records about 140,000 clones, about 86% of them present only once. The sample was PBMCs. These receptors originate from a man in his late teens or twenties in good health and CMV-seronegative. Both conserved end residues are part of each CDR3. A D gene is named only where the DNA matches it firmly.

TGTGCCAGCAGCTTGGCCCGTGGAGGAAACTATGGCTACACCTTC	CASSLARGGNYGYTF	.	TRBJ1-2	TRBV5-4
TGTGCCAGCAGTTTACTTGGCAGTACGTTGTACAATGAGCAGTTCTTC	CASSLLGSTLYNEQFF	.	TRBJ2-1	TRBV27
TGTGCCAGCAGCTTTGAATGTTATAGCAATCAGCCCCAGCATTTT	CASSFECYSNQPQHF	.	TRBJ1-5	TRBV12-1
TGTGCCAGCAGCTTAGTTGGACCCCGGGGGAACTACGAGCAGTACTTC	CASSLVGPRGNYEQYF	.	TRBJ2-7	TRBV7-2
TGCGCCAGCAGCTTCACCGGGACAGAAGAGACCCAGTACTTC	CASSFTGTEETQYF	TRBD1	TRBJ2-5	TRBV5-1
TGTGCCAGCAGTTTAAGGAGACAGAGCAATCAGCCCCAGCATTTT	CASSLRRQSNQPQHF	.	TRBJ1-5	TRBV28
TGCGCCAGCTTCGGCACTAGTCAAGAGACCCAGTACTTC	CASFGTSQETQYF	.	TRBJ2-5	TRBV5-1
TGTGCCACCACCCTTCGGACAGAAACCACCGGGGAGCTGTTTTTT	CATTLRTETTGELFF	.	TRBJ2-2	TRBV6-1
TGTGCCAGCAGCTTAACGGCTCTAGGGGGTGAGCAGTTCTTC	CASSLTALGGEQFF	.	TRBJ2-1	TRBV7-7
TGTGCCAGCAGCCAAGTCGGCTTTAGGGACAGGGGACTAAACACTGAAGCTTTCTTT	CASSQVGFRDRGLNTEAFF	TRBD1	TRBJ1-1	TRBV4-2